The 17 T cell receptor beta chains below all came from one sample that was sequenced in a study of shared clonotypes between healthy human individuals. TCRdb's table, derived via immunoSEQ multiplex PCR, lists solely in-frame clones and lacks some. The profile covers 1,100,000 or so clones, with about 84% appearing a single time and 0.4% to 0.55% taken by the ten largest. Sequencing input: memory CD4+ T cells from PBMCs. The subset: CD45RA-negative fraction. These receptor sequences come from a man in his late teens or twenties in good health. Some clones in this sample may be carry-over from other donors' samples.

Worth noting for this clone: One end of the junction is discordant with germline, which a read error may explain. This chain links TRBV10-3 with TRBJ2-6; no clear D. The CDR3 consists of 13 residues. Germline V CDR1 and CDR2: ENHRY, SYGVKD. In nucleotides, the CDR3 is TGTGCCATCGGTGATCCTGGGGCCAACGTCCTGACTTTC. Translating it yields CAIGDPGANVLTF.

The chain recombines TRBV29-1 with TRBJ2-1, with TRBD1 as a possible D gene (6 bases). The ends were cut back, 4 bases at V and 12 bases at J, with 13 bases in the middle. This CDR3 is 11 amino acids long. The germline gives CDR1 SQVTM, CDR2 ANQGSEA. CDR3 in DNA: TGCAGCGTTGGGCACGTACAGGGGCAGTTCTTC. It is translated as CSVGHVQGQFF.

The V call is TRBV29-1, the J call TRBJ1-4, with 9 bases lining up with TRBD1. The junction had 6 bases not matched to a gene; V was cut back by 5 bases and J by 8 bases. The CDR3 runs to 13 residues. CDR1 is SQVTM and CDR2 is ANQGSEA in the germline V gene. Written as DNA, the CDR3 is TGCAGCGTTACTGGGACAGGGAACGAAAAACTGTTTTTT. It is translated as CSVTGTGNEKLFF.

V gene TRBV7-2 combines with J gene TRBJ1-1; D is uncertain. Trimming took off 0 bases at V and 5 bases at J, with 10 bases between the two ends. Germline V gene data show CDR1 as SGHTA and CDR2 as FQGNSA. CDR3 length equals 14 residues. The CDR3 sequence is CASSLAGGRTEAFF. For the CDR3, the DNA is TGTGCCAGCAGCTTAGCCGGCGGAAGGACTGAAGCTTTCTTT.

The chain has TRBV19 and TRBJ2-3; no firm D call. Germline CDR1 and CDR2: LNHDA and SQIVND (reference sequence). The CDR3 consists of 15 residues. The V end was cut by 5 bases, the J end by 5 bases, with 17 bases between. The CDR3 sequence is CASSPENPLRDTQYF. CDR3 in DNA: TGTGCCAGTAGTCCCGAAAACCCCCTCAGAGATACGCAGTATTTT.

About this clone itself: This specimen includes other DNA sequences encoding the same CDR3. The chain links TRBV20-1 to TRBJ1-1; D not certain. Germline loops: CDR1 DFQATT, CDR2 SNEGSKA (reference sequence). This CDR3 is built from 11 residues. Trimming shortened V by 3 bases and J by 3 bases, and 5 bases separated the two germline ends. The CDR3 DNA follows: TGCAGTGCTAGGAGGGACACTGAAGCTTTCTTT. Protein sequence: CSARRDTEAFF.

V gene TRBV9 combines with J gene TRBJ1-1, with 9 bases identical to TRBD1. This CDR3 contains 14 residues. Germline values: CDR1 SGDLS, CDR2 YYNGEE. V lost 3 bases to trimming and J lost 5 bases; unmatched junction nucleotides: 5. CDR3 sequence reads: CASSAGQGRTEAFF. The CDR3 region has the DNA TGTGCCAGCAGCGCCGGACAGGGGCGGACTGAAGCTTTCTTT.

The chain uses TRBV7-9 and TRBJ2-7, with D perhaps matching TRBD1 (6 bases). V lost 3 bases, J lost 0 bases, and 15 bases lay in between. The CDR3 extends over 16 amino acids. Germline V CDR1 and CDR2: SEHNR, FQNEAQ (reference sequence). CDR3 sequence reads: CASSFMPGHGSYEQYF. As DNA, the CDR3 is TGTGCCAGCAGCTTCATGCCGGGACACGGCTCCTACGAGCAGTACTTC.

The chain carries TRBV11-2 and TRBJ2-4; D is uncertain. The CDR3 contains 17 residues. Trimming cost V 1 base and J 0 bases, with 13 bases left between them. Germline CDR1 SGHAT, CDR2 FQNNGV. This CDR3 is CASSLVSTLLAKNIQYF. The CDR3 nucleotides read TGTGCCAGCAGCTTAGTTTCGACCTTATTAGCCAAAAACATTCAGTACTTC.

The J gene is TRBJ1-2, the V gene TRBV2; D remains ambiguous. The CDR3 contains 15 residues. The ends were cut back, 6 bases at V and 1 base at J, with 15 bases in the middle. Germline CDR1 is SNHLY and CDR2 is FYNNEI. In DNA, the CDR3 is TGTGCCAGCAGGGGCGACGGCATACTTAACTATGGCTACACCTTC. Residues: CASRGDGILNYGYTF.

This clone came up once. The chain uses TRBV5-1 and TRBJ2-7; D call uncertain. Trimming took 4 bases from V and 3 from J, leaving 14 bases between them. Germline CDR1 SGHRS, CDR2 YFSETQ. The CDR3 covers 14 residues. The CDR3 region is CASSAANSDYEQYF. In nucleotides, the CDR3 is TGCGCCAGCAGCGCGGCGAATTCAGACTACGAGCAGTACTTC.

This clone was detected only once. The genes are TRBV2 and TRBJ1-2; 7 nucleotides match TRBD1. Germline CDR1 is SNHLY and CDR2 is FYNNEI. This CDR3 has 14 residues. The V and J ends lost 2 bases and 7 bases, in that order; junction bases with no gene match: 7. The CDR3 region has the DNA TGTGCCAGCAGTGAACTCACAGGGGTCTTTGGCTACACCTTC. Amino acid sequence: CASSELTGVFGYTF.

This chain links TRBV9 with TRBJ2-5; possibly TRBD1 or TRBD2 for D (5 bases each). There are 14 residues in the CDR3. Germline CDR1 and CDR2: SGDLS and YYNGEE. Trimming left V 4 bases short and J 1 base short, with 11 bases between. In nucleotides, the CDR3 is TGTGCCAGCAGCACTAGGGGATTCCAAGAGACCCAGTACTTC. Its translation: CASSTRGFQETQYF.

The V call is TRBV5-6, the J call TRBJ1-2; the D is unclear. The V end lost 2 bases, the J end lost 0 bases, and 8 bases lay between the germline ends. Germline assignment: CDR1 SGHDT and CDR2 YYEEEE. The CDR3 has 14 amino acids. CDR3: CASSLQLPNYGYTF. The DNA for the CDR3 is TGTGCCAGCAGCTTACAGCTACCTAACTATGGCTACACCTTC.

V is TRBV7-3 and J is TRBJ2-3; D is unclear. The CDR3 is made up of 16 amino acids. V shed 1 base and J shed 1 base, with 12 bases lying between them. Germline CDR1 is SGHTA and CDR2 is FQGTGA. CDR3 sequence reads: CASSLKALPGTDTQYF. The CDR3 DNA follows: TGTGCCAGCAGCTTAAAGGCGCTCCCGGGCACAGATACGCAGTATTTT.

The V call is TRBV5-4, the J call TRBJ1-1; weak D call: TRBD1 (5 bases). The CDR3 is made up of 13 amino acids. V was pared by 4 bases and J by 2 bases, with 9 bases between. Germline V gene sequence: CDR1 SGHNT, CDR2 YYREEE (reference sequence). CDR3 amino acids: CASSKDRNTEAFF. CDR3 bases: TGTGCCAGCAGCAAAGACAGAAACACTGAAGCTTTCTTT.

This clone was counted many times. The rearrangement joins TRBV4-2 to TRBJ2-2; D is unclear. There are 16 residues in the CDR3. Germline values: CDR1 LGHNA, CDR2 YNFKEQ. The V end lost 8 bases, the J end lost 0 bases, and 16 bases lay between the germline ends. The CDR3 bases are TGTGCCAGCCGCGTTCAGCCGAATACGAACACCGGGGAGCTGTTTTTT. Its translation is CASRVQPNTNTGELFF.